The next 30 T cell receptor beta chains were all read from a single sample in a study of CD8+ T cells in alopecia areata. The treatment denotes: oral pan-JAK inhibitor, 5-10 mg twice daily. Sequencing templates came from extracted RNA that was reverse transcribed into cDNA. Repertoires were generated with immunoSEQ multiplex PCR, while TCRdb's copy carries only in-frame clones and drops some. The sample includes around 190,000 clones, 64% seen only once; the top ten take more than 3.5%. Sequences were derived from CD4+ T cells sorted from blood, sampled at week 4, from a patient treated with tofacitinib. These receptors came from a human donor with alopecia areata.

The chain combines TRBV9 with TRBJ1-5; D is perhaps TRBD1 (5 bases). Germline V gene sequence: CDR1 SGDLS, CDR2 YYNGEE. This CDR3 has 16 amino acids. V lost 3 bases to trimming and J lost 2 bases, with 15 bases between them. This chain's CDR3 is CASSAGPRGGNQPQHF. In DNA form, the CDR3 reads TGTGCCAGCAGCGCAGGCCCCCGGGGGGGCAATCAGCCCCAGCATTTT.

This chain uses TRBV4-3 with TRBJ1-1; D unclear. The germline V gene has CDR1 LGHNA and CDR2 YSLEER. V lost 1 base, J lost 9 bases, and 12 bases lay in between. The length of the CDR3 is 13 residues. The CDR3 DNA is TGCGCCAGCAGCCAAGTCCCGACGGTGCAAGCTTTCTTT. Protein sequence: CASSQVPTVQAFF.

The V gene is TRBV7-2, the J gene TRBJ1-1; D gene ambiguous. This CDR3 contains 14 residues. Between the trimmed V and J ends, which lost 5 bases and 6 bases, there was a span of 16 bases. Germline V gene sequence: CDR1 SGHTA, CDR2 FQGNSA. The CDR3 is CASSPIQGSPEAFF. CDR3 nucleotides: TGTGCCAGCAGCCCGATCCAAGGGAGCCCTGAAGCTTTCTTT.

This sequence joins TRBV9 and TRBJ2-6, with 10 bases aligning to TRBD1. The CDR3 is 17 residues long. The V gene's germline CDR1 is SGDLS and CDR2 YYNGEE. J lost 0 bases, V lost 4 bases, and 4 bases had no gene match. The CDR3 region is CASSPWTGGSGANVLTF. Here the CDR3 DNA reads TGTGCCAGCAGCCCCTGGACAGGGGGCTCTGGGGCCAACGTCCTGACTTTC. Using reference TRBV9 and TRBJ2-6 for the parts outside the CDR3, the full variable domain is DSGVTQTPKHLITATGQRVTLRCSPRSGDLSVYWYQQSLDQGLQFLIQYYNGEERAKGNILERFSAQQFPDLHSELNLSSLELGDSALYFCASSPWTGGSGANVLTFGAGSRLTVL.

The V gene is TRBV2, the J gene TRBJ1-1; 10 bases map to TRBD1. CDR3 length: 12 residues. Germline V lookup: CDR1 SNHLY, CDR2 FYNNEI. Germline trimming cut 6 bases from V and 8 bases from J; bases unmatched to any gene: 3. The CDR3 is CASRPTGGEAFF. The CDR3 coding sequence is TGTGCCAGCAGGCCGACAGGGGGCGAAGCTTTCTTT.

Regarding this clone: The same CDR3 arises from other DNA sequences in this sample as well. The V gene is TRBV5-1, the J gene TRBJ2-5; perhaps TRBD1 as D (6 bases). Germline V gene sequence: CDR1 SGHRS, CDR2 YFSETQ. Trimming removed 2 bases from V and 3 bases from J, with 8 bases in between. The CDR3 totals 13 residues. CDR3 in amino acids: CASSFSGEETQYF. The CDR3 nucleotides read TGCGCCAGCAGCTTTTCAGGGGAAGAGACCCAGTACTTC.

The rearrangement joins TRBV9 to TRBJ2-1; 8 nucleotides align to TRBD2. CDR3 length: 16 residues. J gave up 2 bases and V 2 bases, and 6 bases lay outside the gene matches. The germline gives CDR1 SGDLS, CDR2 YYNGEE. The CDR3 here is CASSVLSGGPYNEQFF. The CDR3 DNA reads as TGTGCCAGCAGCGTCTTAAGCGGGGGCCCCTACAATGAGCAGTTCTTC.

V and J are TRBV29-1 and TRBJ1-4, with a possible D match to TRBD1 (6 bases). The V gene's germline CDR1 is SQVTM and CDR2 ANQGSEA. V lost 4 bases to trimming and J lost 0 bases, with 12 bases between them. This CDR3 has 15 amino acids. The CDR3: CSVVSGTTTNEKLFF. CDR3 bases: TGCAGCGTTGTTTCTGGGACAACAACTAATGAAAAACTGTTTTTT.

The V gene is TRBV27, the J gene TRBJ1-5; D gene unclear. The ends were cut back, 1 base at V and 2 bases at J, with 6 bases in the middle. The CDR3 runs to 14 residues. CDR1 is MNHEY, CDR2 SMNVEV, per germline (reference sequence). The CDR3 coding sequence is TGTGCCAGCAGTTTATGGGGTGGCAATCAGCCCCAGCATTTT. Translation gives CASSLWGGNQPQHF.

The CDR3 DNA reads as TGTGCCAGCAGCTCCGCGGGACATAGCTCCTATAATTCACCCCTCCACTTT. Residues: CASSSAGHSSYNSPLHF. The chain links TRBV5-6 to TRBJ1-6; TRBD1 might be the D (6 bases). Germline CDR1 reads SGHDT; CDR2 reads YYEEEE. This CDR3 has 17 residues. V was clipped by 3 bases and J by 0 bases, with 13 bases between them.

The J gene is TRBJ2-3, the V gene TRBV5-1; a possible D gene is TRBD1 (6 bases). Trimming cost V 1 base and J 2 bases, with 11 bases left between them. The CDR3 is 15 amino acids. Germline lookup yields CDR1 SGHRS and CDR2 YFSETQ. CDR3 amino acids: CASSLQGIHTDTQYF. The CDR3 DNA sequence: TGCGCCAGCAGCTTGCAGGGGATTCACACAGATACGCAGTATTTT.

The CDR3: CASRSTGQGRTQYF. The CDR3 DNA is TGTGCCAGCAGGTCTACCGGACAGGGGCGAACCCAGTACTTC. The rearrangement joins TRBV5-4 to TRBJ2-5, with 9 positions matching TRBD1. The V gene end was trimmed by 5 bases and the J gene end by 8 bases; junction bases not matched to a gene: 10. Germline lookup yields CDR1 SGHNT and CDR2 YYREEE (reference sequence). The CDR3 is 14 amino acids. Full variable domain (remainder filled in from reference TRBV5-4 and TRBJ2-5): ETGVTQSPTHLIKTRGQQVTLRCSSQSGHNTVSWYQQALGQGPQFIFQYYREEENGRGNFPPRFSGLQFPNYSSELNVNALELDDSALYLCASRSTGQGRTQYFGPGTRLLVL.

The CDR3 DNA is TGTGCCTCCCATGGTACACGGGACACCTTCTATGGCTACACCTTC. Protein sequence: CASHGTRDTFYGYTF. The rearrangement uses TRBV30 and TRBJ1-2; a weak D match, TRBD1 (6 bases). V lost 7 bases to trimming and J lost 4 bases, with 22 bases between them. This CDR3 has 15 residues. The germline V gene has CDR1 GTSNPN and CDR2 SVGIG (reference sequence).

This clone showed up just once. The chain has TRBV10-3 and TRBJ2-3; the D gene could be TRBD1 or TRBD2 (5 bases each). This CDR3 has 16 amino acids. V was clipped by 0 bases and J by 9 bases, with 19 bases between them. Germline V gene data show CDR1 as ENHRY and CDR2 as SYGVKD. The CDR3 nucleotides read TGTGCCATCAGTGAGTCGGGACGGGGAGACCCCCAAACGCAGTATTTT. Its translation: CAISESGRGDPQTQYF.

The gene calls are TRBV5-1 and TRBJ2-6; D is unclear. CDR1 and CDR2 from the germline V gene are SGHRS and YFSETQ. Trimming pared 0 bases from V and 0 bases from J, leaving 4 bases between. The CDR3 is 15 residues long. Here the CDR3 reads CASSLGSSGANVLTF. The CDR3 region has the DNA TGCGCCAGCAGCTTGGGTAGCTCTGGGGCCAACGTCCTGACTTTC.

This sequence joins TRBV29-1 and TRBJ2-3, with 9 bases that match TRBD1. The CDR3 is 18 residues long. CDR1 and CDR2 (germline): SQVTM, ANQGSEA. V was pared by 4 bases and J by 1 base, with 15 bases of the junction left unmatched. For the CDR3, the DNA is TGCAGCGTTGCCGGGACAGGGAACGTAGTTTTTGGCACAGATACGCAGTATTTT. It yields the protein CSVAGTGNVVFGTDTQYF.

This clone was seen more than once but under ten times. The rearrangement links TRBV5-4 to TRBJ2-1, with 13 bases that match TRBD2. The CDR3 length is 15 residues. CDR1 is SGHNT, CDR2 YYREEE, per germline (reference sequence). V shed 4 bases, J shed 2 bases, and the junction held 0 bases outside the gene matches. This CDR3 reads CASSTSGGAYNEQFF. CDR3 DNA: TGTGCCAGCAGCACTAGCGGGGGGGCCTACAATGAGCAGTTCTTC.

The chain couples TRBV25-1 to TRBJ2-5, with TRBD1 matching 8 bases. Germline CDR1 reads MGHDK; CDR2 reads SYGVNS. Trimming removed 3 bases from V and 4 bases from J; junction bases left unmatched: 10. The CDR3 is made up of 16 amino acids. CDR3 region: CASSDTLTGVRETQYF. The CDR3, as DNA: TGTGCCAGCAGTGACACCTTGACAGGGGTCAGAGAGACCCAGTACTTC.

There are a few counts of this clone. The DNA for the CDR3 is TGCGCCAGCAGCCAAGGGACAGGGACATATGGCTACACCTTC. As protein: CASSQGTGTYGYTF. The chain links TRBV4-1 to TRBJ1-2; 8 nucleotides align to TRBD1. Germline lookup yields CDR1 MGHRA and CDR2 YSYEKL. The CDR3 length is 14 residues. Trimming cost V 1 base and J 5 bases; bases outside gene matches: 3.

The CDR3 region is CAWSGRLETQYF. The CDR3 nucleotides are TGTGCCTGGAGCGGCCGGCTAGAGACCCAGTACTTC. The chain has TRBV30 and TRBJ2-5; D unresolved. The germline V and J ends were trimmed by 3 bases and 4 bases, with 9 bases remaining between them. Germline-derived CDR1 and CDR2 are GTSNPN and SVGIG (reference sequence). The CDR3 loop spans 12 amino acids.

The chain links TRBV5-6 to TRBJ2-7; D call uncertain. Germline V gene lookup returns CDR1 SGHDT and CDR2 YYEEEE. The CDR3 contains 13 residues. Trimming left V 4 bases short and J 3 bases short, with 11 bases between. CDR3 sequence (DNA): TGTGCCAGCAGCCCCCCCGCCAGCTACGAGCAGTACTTC. Its translation: CASSPPASYEQYF.

The chain uses TRBV10-3 and TRBJ2-3; D possibly corresponds to TRBD1 (6 bases). Trimming cost V 5 bases and J 2 bases, with 14 bases left between them. The CDR3 totals 15 residues. CDR1 is ENHRY and CDR2 is SYGVKD in the germline V gene. The CDR3 loop reads CAISQYRDFTDTQYF. The CDR3, as DNA: TGTGCCATCAGTCAATACAGGGATTTCACAGATACGCAGTATTTT.

V is TRBV10-3 and J is TRBJ2-2, with 7 nucleotides matching TRBD1. After removal of 6 bases from V and 0 bases from J, the junction contained 4 bases not matched to a gene. CDR3 length: 15 residues. Germline values: CDR1 ENHRY, CDR2 SYGVKD. This CDR3 is CAIRSGTANTGELFF. DNA of the CDR3: TGTGCCATCAGATCCGGGACAGCGAACACCGGGGAGCTGTTTTTT.

The V gene is TRBV2, the J gene TRBJ2-3; the D is unclear. Trimming pared 6 bases from V and 10 bases from J, leaving 11 bases between. The CDR3 is 11 amino acids. Looked up from germline, CDR1 is SNHLY and CDR2 is FYNNEI. The CDR3 spells CASRNLYAQYF. The CDR3 DNA is TGTGCCAGCAGAAATCTATACGCGCAGTATTTT.

This chain uses TRBV5-6 with TRBJ2-1, with TRBD2 matching over 9 bases. CDR3 length: 16 residues. V trimming: 2 bases; J trimming: 5 bases; junction bases outside the gene matches: 8. CDR1 and CDR2 (germline): SGHDT, YYEEEE. The DNA of the CDR3 is TGTGCCAGCAGCTTTCCCCTGCTAGCGGGGAACAATGAGCAGTTCTTC. Amino acids: CASSFPLLAGNNEQFF.

For the CDR3, the DNA is TGCGCCAGCAGCTACCCTAGTATTGGAACAGATACGCAGTATTTT. It translates to CASSYPSIGTDTQYF. The chain uses TRBV5-1 and TRBJ2-3; D is undetermined. V was shortened by 3 bases and J by 3 bases, with 14 bases between the two germline ends. The CDR3 contains 15 residues. Looked up from germline, CDR1 is SGHRS and CDR2 is YFSETQ.

The chain has TRBV5-1 and TRBJ2-3; weak D call: TRBD1 (6 bases). The V gene lost 4 bases and the J gene lost 0 bases, with 12 bases spanning the gap. Germline V gives CDR1 SGHRS, CDR2 YFSETQ. This CDR3 is 15 amino acids long. The CDR3 coding sequence is TGCGCCAGCAGCCCTGGGACACCTAGCACAGATACGCAGTATTTT. It encodes CASSPGTPSTDTQYF.

This clone was picked up one time. The genes are TRBV4-3 and TRBJ1-2, with D maybe TRBD1 (6 bases). CDR1 is LGHNA, CDR2 YSLEER, per germline. Trimming took 2 bases from V and 5 from J, leaving 12 bases between them. This CDR3 spans 14 amino acids. CDR3 amino acids: CASSQLTGPYGYTF. The CDR3 nucleotides read TGCGCCAGCAGCCAATTAACAGGGCCGTATGGCTACACCTTC.

The chain links TRBV25-1 to TRBJ2-3, with TRBD2 as a possible D gene (6 bases). V was pared by 2 bases and J by 2 bases, with 11 bases between. Germline V CDR1 and CDR2: MGHDK, SYGVNS. This CDR3 is built from 15 residues. Here the CDR3 reads CASSEGGTLTDTQYF. CDR3 DNA: TGTGCCAGCAGTGAAGGTGGGACTCTCACAGATACGCAGTATTTT. Complete variable domain (other parts from reference TRBV25-1 and TRBJ2-3): EADIYQTPRYLVIGTGKKITLECSQTMGHDKMYWYQQDPGMELHLIHYSYGVNSTEKGDLSSESTVSRIRTEHFPLTLESARPSHTSQYLCASSEGGTLTDTQYFGPGTRLTVL.

The V call is TRBV9, the J call TRBJ1-2, with D unclear. V lost 4 bases and J 8 bases, leaving 12 bases between the germline ends. Germline lookup yields CDR1 SGDLS and CDR2 YYNGEE. The CDR3 extends over 12 amino acids. The CDR3 DNA sequence: TGTGCCAGCAGCTCGGCTTCGCGGGGCTACACCTTC. This sequence encodes CASSSASRGYTF.